This TCR delta chain was identified during a study of gamma-delta chains in newborns, infants, children. Study at large: Polyclonal expansion of innate γδ T cells after birth follows microbial exposure.

This clone is labeled medium-sized. The CDR3 spans 21 residues. Germline V gives CDR1 GEAIGNYY, CDR2 EKD. Trimming took 4 bases from V and 0 from J; bases not matched to a gene: 17. TCRdb reran clone calling via CATT on the reads. The sample has about 4,900 delta-chain clones; around 3% are singletons. The sequencing input was blood. The chain combines TRDV2 with TRDJ3, with 7 bases aligning to TRDD3. The sequence derives from a child who was a newborn, infant or young child, either healthy, febrile or measles-vaccinated (not recorded which). The CDR3 nucleotides read TGTGCCTGTGATCTCGTCAAAATGGGGGAATTGAGCTCCTGGGACACCCGACAGATGTTTTTC. Translated: CACDLVKMGELSSWDTRQMFF.